A single sample is the source of the 26 T cell receptor beta chains below, sequenced in a study of CD8+CD57+ T cells in acquired aplastic anemia. Sequencing involved patients with CD8+CD57+ cell expansion previously shown by flow cytometry. CDR3 and TCR beta VDJ profiling relied on a genomic DNA template. Using its own MiXCR run on the reads, TCRdb lists one record per CDR3 protein. The sample lists under 200,000 distinct CDR3 sequences, 45% to 55% occurring once. The specimen was sorted CD4+, CD8+, or CD8+CD57+ T cells (not recorded which) from PBMCs. These receptors were obtained from a human donor with aplastic anemia.

The genes are TRBV10-3 and TRBJ2-3; D is possibly TRBD2 (5 bases). The V gene's germline CDR1 is ENHRY and CDR2 SYGVKD. The CDR3 contains 14 residues. Trimming removed 9 bases at V and 0 bases at J, with 13 bases between. This CDR3 is CAIRGAASTDTQYF. The CDR3 DNA is TGTGCCATTCGGGGAGCGGCTAGCACAGATACGCAGTATTTT.

This chain connects TRBV10-3 to TRBJ2-7; D tentatively reads TRBD1 or TRBD2 (5 bases each). CDR1 ENHRY and CDR2 SYGVKD come from the germline V gene. Deletions cut 4 bases from V and 8 bases from J, with 18 bases between. This CDR3 region has 14 residues. CDR3 residues: CAISVRGAEVKQYF. The CDR3 DNA sequence: TGTGCCATCAGTGTAAGAGGGGCGGAGGTCAAGCAGTACTTC.

This clonotype was detected many times. The rearrangement links TRBV2 to TRBJ2-1, with D maybe TRBD2 (5 bases). The V gene lost 7 bases and the J gene lost 8 bases, with 21 bases spanning the gap. From germline, CDR1 is SNHLY and CDR2 FYNNEI. The length of the CDR3 is 15 residues. The CDR3 reads CASMRSGTSGYEQFF. The DNA for the CDR3 is TGTGCCAGCATGAGGAGCGGTACCAGTGGTTATGAGCAGTTCTTC.

This clonotype was observed at least ten times. This chain uses TRBV5-6 with TRBJ1-3, with D unresolved. The V end was cut by 0 bases, the J end by 0 bases, with 10 bases between. Per the germline V gene, CDR1 is SGHDT and CDR2 is YYEEEE. The CDR3 covers 16 residues. The CDR3 nucleotides read TGTGCCAGCAGCTTGGCCTTGGGGTACTCTGGAAACACCATATATTTT. This codes for CASSLALGYSGNTIYF.

This clonotype was detected only a few times. The J gene is TRBJ2-7, the V gene TRBV5-8; D is unresolved. Germline loops: CDR1 SGHTS, CDR2 YDEGEE. The CDR3 length is 12 residues. V was shortened by 5 bases and J by 6 bases, with 12 bases between the two germline ends. This chain's CDR3 is CASRPTAAEQYF. The DNA of the CDR3 is TGTGCCAGCAGACCCACGGCTGCCGAGCAGTACTTC.

The gene calls are TRBV7-6 and TRBJ2-5, with TRBD2 matching over 8 bases. J was trimmed by 5 bases and V by 3 bases; bases with no gene match: 2. Germline V gene data show CDR1 as SGHVS and CDR2 as FNYEAQ. This CDR3 spans 13 amino acids. CDR3 sequence: CASSFSGAETQYF. Written as DNA, the CDR3 is TGTGCCAGCAGCTTTAGCGGGGCCGAGACCCAGTACTTC.

The rearrangement uses TRBV20-1 and TRBJ2-7, with 8 bases identical to TRBD2. Trimming cost V 6 bases and J 6 bases; bases outside gene matches: 7. Germline V lookup: CDR1 DFQATT, CDR2 SNEGSKA (reference sequence). CDR3 length equals 12 residues. The CDR3 loop is CSASWAGGEQYF. In DNA form, the CDR3 reads TGCAGTGCCTCCTGGGCGGGAGGCGAGCAGTACTTC.

The sample holds many counts of this clonotype. The CDR3 DNA reads as TGCGCCAGCAGCTTGGCCGGGACCGGGGGGAGCTACACCTTC. Its translation is CASSLAGTGGSYTF. This chain uses TRBV5-1 with TRBJ1-2, with D maybe TRBD1 (5 bases). Trimming took 0 bases from V and 9 from J, leaving 15 bases between them. The CDR3 totals 14 residues. CDR1 and CDR2 (germline): SGHRS, YFSETQ.

This chain links TRBV27 with TRBJ1-2; D is ambiguous. Germline CDR1 reads MNHEY; CDR2 reads SMNVEV (reference sequence). V lost 5 bases and J lost 1, with 14 bases in between. The CDR3 totals 15 residues. The chain's CDR3 is CASSRTDSLNYGYTF. The CDR3 bases are TGTGCCAGCAGTCGGACCGATTCCCTTAACTATGGCTACACCTTC.

Points on this clonotype: Mismatch with germline at one junction end may stem from a read error. This chain links TRBV19 with TRBJ1-2, with a tentative D call TRBD1 (5 bases). Germline V gives CDR1 LNHDA, CDR2 SQIVND (reference sequence). CDR3 size: 16 residues. Here the CDR3 reads CASRAPTGDPPYGYTF. The DNA of the CDR3 is TGCGCCAGTAGAGCCCCAACAGGAGATCCTCCCTATGGCTACACCTTC.

Notes on this clonotype: A junction end diverges from the germline sequence, so it may reflect a read error. The chain employs TRBV10-2 and TRBJ2-1; 7 nucleotides line up with TRBD2. This CDR3 is built from 13 residues. Germline CDR1 and CDR2: WSHSY and SAAADI. CDR3 residues: CASSSGEYNGQFF. The CDR3 region has the DNA TGCGCCAGTTCGAGCGGGGAATACAATGGGCAGTTCTTC.

The rearrangement joins TRBV11-3 to TRBJ1-6; D call uncertain. This CDR3 spans 14 amino acids. The V end was cut by 5 bases, the J end by 6 bases, with 11 bases between. Germline-derived CDR1 and CDR2 are SGHNT and YENEEA. Here the CDR3 DNA reads TGTGCCAGCAGCCACAACAGTGCTAATTCACCCCTCCACTTT. Its protein product is CASSHNSANSPLHF. Together with reference TRBV11-3 and TRBJ1-6, the CDR3 gives the full variable domain: EAGVVQSPRYKIIEKKQPVAFWCNPISGHNTLYWYLQNLGQGPELLIRYENEEAVDDSQLPKDRFSAERLKGVDSTLKIQPAELGDSAVYLCASSHNSANSPLHFGNGTRLTVT.

The V call is TRBV19, the J call TRBJ2-5; no clear D gene. The length of the CDR3 is 15 residues. In germline, CDR1 is LNHDA, CDR2 SQIVND (reference sequence). V lost 5 bases to trimming and J lost 0 bases, with 13 bases between them. The CDR3 DNA reads as TGTGCCAGTAGTCCCCAACGGAGTTACCAAGAGACCCAGTACTTC. Translated: CASSPQRSYQETQYF.

This clonotype was observed at least ten times. V gene TRBV6-1 combines with J gene TRBJ2-7; no definite D call. Trimming left V 8 bases short and J 0 bases short, with 14 bases between. Germline CDR1 and CDR2: MNHNS and SASEGT. This CDR3 is 14 amino acids long. The CDR3 DNA is TGTGCCAGCGATTTGAGGTCCGGCTCCTACGAGCAGTACTTC. Translated, it gives CASDLRSGSYEQYF.

This clonotype came up once. This sequence joins TRBV10-2 and TRBJ2-7, with D unclear. The CDR3 runs 11 residues. Per germline, CDR1 WSHSY and CDR2 SAAADI. Trimming took off 10 bases at V and 0 bases at J, with 7 bases between the two ends. In DNA, the CDR3 is TGCGCCACACAGAGCTCCTACGAGCAGTACTTC. Protein product: CATQSSYEQYF.

The chain joins TRBV19 to TRBJ2-3; D tentatively fits TRBD1 or TRBD2 (5 bases each). Germline values: CDR1 LNHDA, CDR2 SQIVND (reference sequence). This CDR3 is 13 amino acids long. V lost 6 bases and J 4 bases, leaving 11 bases between the germline ends. The CDR3 sequence: CASSPGRADTQYF. The CDR3 DNA reads as TGTGCCAGTAGCCCGGGGCGTGCAGATACGCAGTATTTT. Drawing the rest from reference TRBV19 and TRBJ2-3, the complete variable domain is DGGITQSPKYLFRKEGQNVTLSCEQNLNHDAMYWYRQDPGQGLRLIYYSQIVNDFQKGDIAEGYSVSREKKESFPLTVTSAQKNPTAFYLCASSPGRADTQYFGPGTRLTVL.

J is TRBJ2-2 and V is TRBV6-1, with 7 positions matching TRBD1. The germline V gene has CDR1 MNHNS and CDR2 SASEGT. The CDR3 length is 15 residues. The V gene end was trimmed by 6 bases and the J gene end by 2 bases; junction bases not matched to a gene: 6. CDR3 protein: CASSPTGYNTGELFF. The CDR3 bases are TGTGCCAGCAGCCCGACAGGGTATAACACCGGGGAGCTGTTTTTT.

The DNA for the CDR3 is TGCAGTGCTAGAGATCCAAGGGCAGGGACGGGCGAGCAGTACTTC. Encoded protein: CSARDPRAGTGEQYF. This chain links TRBV20-1 with TRBJ2-7; D tentatively fits TRBD1 or TRBD2 (5 bases each). The V gene's germline CDR1 is DFQATT and CDR2 SNEGSKA (reference sequence). The CDR3 has 15 amino acids. Trimming removed 0 bases from V and 6 bases from J, with 18 bases in between.

This sequence joins TRBV9 and TRBJ1-2; D gene uncertain. V shed 7 bases and J shed 9 bases, with 13 bases lying between them. The CDR3 is made up of 11 amino acids. The germline gives CDR1 SGDLS, CDR2 YYNGEE. CDR3 protein: CASGDSFRYTF. The CDR3 nucleotides read TGTGCCAGCGGCGATTCGTTTCGCTACACCTTC.

The rearrangement links TRBV7-9 to TRBJ1-6, with a weak D call TRBD1 (6 bases). V dropped 0 bases and J dropped 8 bases, with 11 bases sitting between them. The CDR3 runs 15 residues. Looked up from germline, CDR1 is SEHNR and CDR2 is FQNEAQ (reference sequence). The CDR3: CASSLARDKDSPLHF. CDR3 bases: TGTGCCAGCAGCTTAGCCCGGGACAAAGATTCACCCCTCCACTTT.

This chain links TRBV5-1 with TRBJ2-3; D may be TRBD1 or TRBD2 (6 bases each). The V end was cut by 0 bases, the J end by 6 bases, with 11 bases between. This CDR3 region has 14 residues. Germline V gene data show CDR1 as SGHRS and CDR2 as YFSETQ. This chain's CDR3 is CASSLGGGLDTQYF. The CDR3 DNA reads as TGCGCCAGCAGCTTGGGAGGGGGGCTGGATACGCAGTATTTT.

This clonotype came up many times. CDR3 nucleotide sequence: TGTGCCAGCAGCGCGCTGGCAGGTGCTGGAAACACCATATATTTT. This gives the protein CASSALAGAGNTIYF. V and J are TRBV9 and TRBJ1-3; no clear D. CDR1 and CDR2 (germline): SGDLS, YYNGEE. The CDR3 runs to 15 residues. V was clipped by 3 bases and J by 2 bases, with 12 bases between them.

This clonotype was seen at least ten times. The chain combines TRBV5-5 with TRBJ2-7; no clear D gene. V was shortened by 2 bases and J by 3 bases, with 6 bases between the two germline ends. This CDR3 is built from 12 residues. CDR1 is SGHKS and CDR2 is YYEKEE in the germline V gene (reference sequence). CDR3 DNA sequence: TGTGCCAGCAGCTTTGCTAACTACGAGCAGTACTTC. This sequence encodes CASSFANYEQYF.

This clonotype has a count of ten or more. The chain links TRBV6-5 to TRBJ1-1; D gene ambiguous. Germline loops: CDR1 MNHEY, CDR2 SVGAGI. The CDR3 contains 11 residues. The V end lost 7 bases, the J end lost 2 bases, and 5 bases lay between the germline ends. The CDR3 region is CASIHNTEAFF. The CDR3 region has the DNA TGTGCCAGCATTCATAACACTGAAGCTTTCTTT.

In this sample, this clonotype turned up once. CDR3 coding DNA: TGCAGCGCCCGACAGGGAAATGGCTACACCTTC. This sequence encodes CSARQGNGYTF. This chain connects TRBV29-1 to TRBJ1-2, with 7 bases identical to TRBD1. V lost 7 bases, J lost 6 bases, and 5 bases stayed unmatched. Germline-derived CDR1 and CDR2 are SQVTM and ANQGSEA. This CDR3 contains 11 residues.

This clonotype was recorded many times. The chain combines TRBV9 with TRBJ1-1; D ambiguous. The CDR3 is made up of 15 amino acids. V dropped 0 bases and J dropped 5 bases, with 14 bases sitting between them. Germline assignment: CDR1 SGDLS and CDR2 YYNGEE. Here the CDR3 DNA reads TGTGCCAGCAGCGTAGGTTGGGGTGGGGAAACTGAAGCTTTCTTT. Encoded protein: CASSVGWGGETEAFF.